This T cell receptor beta chain was observed in a study of Ad26.COV2.S vaccination and SARS-CoV-2 variants. Treatment here: some 19 received Ad26.COV2.S at low or high dose, single or two shots; about 5 received placebo; per-sample allocation not given. At day 63 after the first vaccine or placebo injection, samples were drawn. Repertoires were generated with immunoSEQ multiplex PCR, while TCRdb's copy carries only in-frame clones and drops some. The profile shows some 480,000 clones, roughly 89% of them singletons. As to this clone: Its target is not known.

Study results and limitations: Vaccine and placebo recipients had comparable breadth of non-spike TCRs.

J gave up 3 bases and V 6 bases, and 4 bases lay outside the gene matches. The germline V gene encodes CDR1 MGHRA and CDR2 YSYEKL. This CDR3 is 15 amino acids long. This receptor was taken from a person between 18 and 65 years old who received the Ad26.COV2.S COVID-19 vaccine or a placebo. Sequences were derived from peripheral blood, sampled in a trial of Ad26.COV2.S vaccine versus placebo. The genes are TRBV4-1 and TRBJ2-3, with 12 bases that match TRBD2. The CDR3 DNA reads as TGCGCCAGCAGGACTAGCGGGAGTGGAACAGATACGCAGTATTTT. The encoded protein is CASRTSGSGTDTQYF.